The present T cell receptor (beta chain) was sequenced within a study of memory CD4+ T cells and cytomegalovirus serostatus. Overall study: Donors were healthy Belgian adults, some 10 CMV seropositive and some 24 seronegative.

The CDR3 totals 15 residues. Germline CDR1 reads SGHTA; CDR2 reads FQGNSA. V gave up 4 bases and J gave up 8 bases, with 15 bases separating them. Some clones are missing from TCRdb's copy, which holds only in-frame ones; the method was immunoSEQ multiplex PCR. Here the sample spans 61,000 or so clones, around three quarters being singletons. The sort gate was single viable CD3+CD4+CD8-CD45RO+ cells for memory CD4+ T cells. The receptor was isolated from an adult in good health and CMV-seronegative. Some clones in this sample may be carry-over from other donors' samples. Source material: memory CD4+ T cells from blood. The chain has TRBV7-2 and TRBJ1-6, with TRBD1 as a possible D gene (5 bases). The CDR3 loop reads CASSSQGFFDSPLHF. CDR3 nucleotide sequence: TGTGCCAGCAGCTCCCAGGGTTTTTTTGATTCACCCCTCCACTTT. Supplemented by reference TRBV7-2 and TRBJ1-6, the full variable domain reads GAGVSQSPSNKVTEKGKDVELRCDPISGHTALYWYRQSLGQGLEFLIYFQGNSAPDKSGLPSDRFSAERTGGSVSTLTIQRTQQEDSAVYLCASSSQGFFDSPLHFGNGTRLTVT.